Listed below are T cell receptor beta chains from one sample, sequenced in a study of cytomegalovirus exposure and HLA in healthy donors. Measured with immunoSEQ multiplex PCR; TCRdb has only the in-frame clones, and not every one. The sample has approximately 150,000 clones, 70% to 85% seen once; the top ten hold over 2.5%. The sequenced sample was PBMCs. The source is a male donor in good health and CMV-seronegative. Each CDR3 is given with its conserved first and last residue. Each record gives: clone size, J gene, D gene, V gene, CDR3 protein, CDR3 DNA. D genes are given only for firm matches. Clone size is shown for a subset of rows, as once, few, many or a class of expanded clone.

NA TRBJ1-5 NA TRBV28 CASSLLSGNYQPQHF TGTGCCAGCAGTTTGCTCTCGGGAAACTATCAGCCCCAGCATTTT
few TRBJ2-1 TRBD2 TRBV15 CATSSPREGYNEQFF TGTGCCACCAGCAGTCCACGGGAGGGCTACAATGAGCAGTTCTTC
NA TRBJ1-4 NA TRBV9 CASSVDEGANEKLFF TGTGCCAGCAGCGTAGACGAGGGAGCTAATGAAAAACTGTTTTTT
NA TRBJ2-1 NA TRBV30 CAYGDGLLSEQFF TGTGCCTACGGGGACGGACTACTGAGTGAGCAGTTCTTC
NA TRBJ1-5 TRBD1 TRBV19 CASSRTGRSNQPQHF TGTGCCAGTAGTCGGACAGGCCGTAGCAATCAGCCCCAGCATTTT
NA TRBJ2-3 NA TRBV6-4 CASSDLGGDSTDTQYF TGTGCCAGCAGTGATCTGGGGGGAGACAGCACAGATACGCAGTATTTT
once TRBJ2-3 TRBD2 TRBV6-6 CASSWTSGRRDTQYF TGTGCCAGCAGCTGGACTAGCGGGAGACGAGATACGCAGTATTTT
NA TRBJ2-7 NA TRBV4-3 CASSQDWSALYEQYF TGCGCCAGCAGCCAAGATTGGTCAGCGCTCTACGAGCAGTACTTC
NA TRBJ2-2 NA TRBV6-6 CASVAGSTGELFF TGTGCCAGCGTCGCGGGGAGCACCGGGGAGCTGTTTTTT
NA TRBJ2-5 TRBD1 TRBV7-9 CASESGTGYQETQYF TGTGCCAGCGAATCCGGGACAGGGTACCAAGAGACCCAGTACTTC
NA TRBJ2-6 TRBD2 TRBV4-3 CASSQDPLAGVISGANVLTF TGCGCCAGCAGCCAAGATCCCTTAGCGGGAGTGATCTCTGGGGCCAACGTCCTGACTTTC
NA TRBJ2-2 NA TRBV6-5 CASSPLFITGELFF TGTGCCAGCAGTCCCCTTTTTATCACCGGGGAGCTGTTTTTT
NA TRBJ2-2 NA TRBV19 CASSINGIATGELFF TGTGCCAGTAGTATAAACGGGATTGCGACCGGGGAGCTGTTTTTT
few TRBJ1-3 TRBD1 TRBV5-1 CASSLEAPGQGTYSGNTIYF TGCGCCAGCAGCTTGGAGGCCCCGGGACAGGGGACCTACTCTGGAAACACCATATATTTT
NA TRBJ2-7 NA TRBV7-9 CASSLRVNYEQYF TGTGCCAGCAGCTTAAGAGTCAACTACGAGCAGTACTTC